A single sample gave rise to the 25 T cell receptor beta chains below, sequenced in a study of T cells in Graves' hyperthyroidism and ophthalmopathy. Amplification of TCR beta CDR3 regions used RNA as the template. First-round RT-PCR with HTBI primers amplified the TCR CDR3 region. TCRdb called the multiplex PCR reads again in MiXCR, with one record for every CDR3 protein. The sample gives 150,000 to 200,000 distinct CDR3 sequences, just under 9.5% of which show up once; approximately 20% is in the top ten. The sample comprised blood. These receptor sequences come from a woman younger than 30 with Graves' hyperthyroidism that later progressed to Graves' ophthalmopathy.

Ten or more counts support this clonotype. J is TRBJ2-1 and V is TRBV2; D is uncertain. Germline-derived CDR1 and CDR2 are SNHLY and FYNNEI. The CDR3 totals 15 residues. Trimming stripped 2 bases from V and 10 bases from J, with 18 bases between. The CDR3 sequence is CASSEFRRSQWEQFF. The CDR3 region has the DNA TGTGCCAGCAGTGAATTCCGGAGAAGCCAATGGGAGCAGTTCTTC.

This clonotype has at least ten counts. This rearrangement joins TRBV5-5 to TRBJ2-3; TRBD2 matches at 8 bases. J was trimmed by 2 bases and V by 7 bases; bases with no gene match: 12. CDR3 length equals 16 residues. Per the germline V gene, CDR1 is SGHKS and CDR2 is YYEKEE (reference sequence). The CDR3 loop is CASERGGLSFTDTQYF. CDR3 nucleotides: TGTGCCAGCGAACGGGGGGGCCTTAGTTTCACAGATACGCAGTATTTT. Based on the CDR3 plus reference TRBV5-5 and TRBJ2-3, the full variable domain is DAGVTQSPTHLIKTRGQQVTLRCSPISGHKSVSWYQQVLGQGPQFIFQYYEKEERGRGNFPDRFSARQFPNYSSELNVNALLLGDSALYLCASERGGLSFTDTQYFGPGTRLTVL.

This clonotype was seen a few times. The rearrangement links TRBV7-3 to TRBJ2-1; 9 positions agree with TRBD1. Germline V CDR1 and CDR2: SGHTA, FQGTGA. V was clipped by 1 base and J by 8 bases; unmatched bases: 3. CDR3 length: 14 amino acids. The CDR3 loop is CASSLRTGDHEQFF. In nucleotides, the CDR3 is TGTGCCAGCAGCTTAAGGACAGGGGACCATGAGCAGTTCTTC. Complete variable domain (other parts from reference TRBV7-3 and TRBJ2-1): GAGVSQTPSNKVTEKGKYVELRCDPISGHTALYWYRQSLGQGPEFLIYFQGTGAADDSGLPNDRFFAVRPEGSVSTLKIQRTERGDSAVYLCASSLRTGDHEQFFGPGTRLTVL.

Regarding this clonotype: A much larger clone sits a single nucleotide away, making a read error possible. This sequence joins TRBV6-1 and TRBJ2-1, with 9 bases aligning to TRBD2. The CDR3 is 15 residues long. Germline values: CDR1 MNHNS, CDR2 SASEGT. The CDR3 here is CASTVAGVSYNGQFF. In nucleotides, the CDR3 is TGTGCCAGCACCGTAGCGGGAGTTTCCTACAATGGGCAGTTCTTC.

This sequence joins TRBV5-6 and TRBJ2-7; TRBD1 aligns across 8 bases. J gave up 4 bases and V 0 bases, and 3 bases lay outside the gene matches. Germline CDR1 SGHDT, CDR2 YYEEEE. The CDR3 runs to 14 residues. This chain's CDR3 is CASSLVQGGYEQYF. In DNA, the CDR3 is TGTGCCAGCAGCTTGGTACAGGGGGGTTACGAGCAGTACTTC.

This clonotype was found many times. The rearrangement joins TRBV10-3 to TRBJ1-3; D call uncertain. The CDR3 runs 15 residues. V was cut by 6 bases and J by 4 bases, with 16 bases left in between. Germline V gene data show CDR1 as ENHRY and CDR2 as SYGVKD. CDR3 sequence reads: CAISGVRSSGNTIYF. CDR3 DNA: TGTGCCATCAGCGGGGTCAGGAGTTCGGGAAACACCATATATTTT.

Ten or more counts support this clonotype. The chain carries TRBV2 and TRBJ1-2; 9 positions match TRBD1. Germline CDR1 SNHLY, CDR2 FYNNEI. J lost 6 bases, V lost 3 bases, and 8 bases had no gene match. The CDR3 totals 15 residues. The CDR3 DNA reads TGTGCCAGCAGTGAGGTGGAACAGGGGGCGAATGGCTACACCTTC. Amino acids: CASSEVEQGANGYTF. Full variable domain (remainder filled in from reference TRBV2 and TRBJ1-2): EPEVTQTPSHQVTQMGQEVILRCVPISNHLYFYWYRQILGQKVEFLVSFYNNEISEKSEIFDDQFSVERPDGSNFTLKIRSTKLEDSAMYFCASSEVEQGANGYTFGSGTRLTVV.

In its sample, this clonotype was seen many times. This chain's CDR3 is CSAREQLSFFNSPLHF. CDR3 DNA: TGCAGTGCTAGAGAGCAGCTTAGTTTTTTTAATTCACCCCTCCACTTT. The rearrangement links TRBV20-1 to TRBJ1-6, with D unclear. CDR3 size: 16 residues. Trimming took off 0 bases at V and 6 bases at J, with 15 bases between the two ends. Germline V lookup: CDR1 DFQATT, CDR2 SNEGSKA (reference sequence).

This clonotype was seen repeatedly, ten times or more. V and J are TRBV28 and TRBJ1-2, with 7 nucleotides matching TRBD1. The CDR3 consists of 14 residues. CDR1 is MDHEN and CDR2 is SYDVKM in the germline V gene. Germline trimming cut 6 bases from V and 4 bases from J; bases unmatched to any gene: 8. Written as DNA, the CDR3 is TGTGCCAGCAGAACCATAGACAGGGCCTATGGCTACACCTTC. Protein product: CASRTIDRAYGYTF.

This clonotype has at least ten counts. The rearrangement uses TRBV2 and TRBJ2-2; D is perhaps TRBD1 (6 bases). The germline V and J ends were trimmed by 7 bases and 3 bases, with 27 bases remaining between them. This CDR3 is built from 19 residues. Germline loops: CDR1 SNHLY, CDR2 FYNNEI. The CDR3 here is CASKSLAGTLKAHTGELFF. In DNA form, the CDR3 reads TGTGCCAGCAAATCACTCGCCGGGACACTTAAGGCACACACCGGGGAGCTGTTTTTT.

This clonotype has a count of ten or more. V and J are TRBV6-1 and TRBJ2-1; the match to TRBD2 covers 11 bases. The CDR3 spans 17 residues. V lost 0 bases, J lost 7 bases, and 8 bases stayed unmatched. In germline, CDR1 is MNHNS, CDR2 SASEGT. The CDR3 is CASSEAVGLAAGNEQFF. DNA for the CDR3: TGTGCCAGCAGTGAAGCGGTGGGACTAGCGGCTGGGAATGAGCAGTTCTTC.

At least ten counts were recorded for this clonotype. The chain links TRBV2 to TRBJ1-5; 9 bases fit TRBD1. Germline-derived CDR1 and CDR2 are SNHLY and FYNNEI. V shed 4 bases, J shed 0 bases, and the junction held 1 base outside the gene matches. This CDR3 contains 15 residues. This CDR3 reads CASSGDRVSNQPQHF. The DNA for the CDR3 is TGTGCCAGCAGTGGGGACAGGGTTAGCAATCAGCCCCAGCATTTT.

The chain employs TRBV13 and TRBJ1-3; D remains unclear. The CDR3 loop spans 17 amino acids. The V end lost 1 base, the J end lost 1 base, and 14 bases lay between the germline ends. The V gene's germline CDR1 is PRHDT and CDR2 FYEKMQ (reference sequence). CDR3 coding DNA: TGTGCCAGCAGCTTAGATCCCCACTGGGCATCTGGAAACACCATATATTTT. This codes for CASSLDPHWASGNTIYF.

The sample holds many counts of this clonotype. The gene calls are TRBV12-3 or TRBV12-4 and TRBJ2-7; 7 nucleotides align to TRBD2. The CDR3 has 14 residues. With V trimmed by 5 bases and J by 2 bases, 6 bases remained unmatched. The CDR3 DNA follows: TGTGCCAGCAGTCCTCCGGGGAGGGCCTACGAGCAGTACTTC. This translates into CASSPPGRAYEQYF.

The chain is built from TRBV2 and TRBJ2-2; 11 bases fit TRBD2. CDR3 size: 17 residues. Germline V gene data show CDR1 as SNHLY and CDR2 as FYNNEI. The ends lost 3 bases at V and 4 bases at J; junction bases unmatched: 7. The CDR3 DNA follows: TGTGCCAGCAGTGATCCCCTAGCGGGGGGTGTCACCGGGGAGCTGTTTTTT. Its translation is CASSDPLAGGVTGELFF.

This clonotype occurred many times. The V call is TRBV20-1, the J call TRBJ1-1; tentatively, D is TRBD1 (5 bases). This CDR3 is built from 14 residues. V lost 5 bases to trimming and J lost 3 bases, with 16 bases between them. The V gene's germline CDR1 is DFQATT and CDR2 SNEGSKA (reference sequence). CDR3 loop: CSASRSRGDTEAFF. The CDR3, as DNA: TGCAGTGCTTCTCGGAGCCGGGGGGACACTGAAGCTTTCTTT.

This clonotype was seen repeatedly, ten times or more. This rearrangement joins TRBV7-2 to TRBJ2-1; TRBD2 matches at 7 bases. This CDR3 comprises 16 residues. Germline V gene lookup returns CDR1 SGHTA and CDR2 FQGNSA. Losses at the gene ends were 4 bases for V and 2 bases for J; bases not matched to a gene: 8. DNA for the CDR3: TGTGCCAGCAGCTCCGCAAGCGGGGCAGCCTACAATGAGCAGTTCTTC. Translating gives CASSSASGAAYNEQFF.

A word on this clonotype: A much larger clone differs from this one at a single base, so this may be a read error. This chain joins TRBV6-1 and TRBJ2-1; 11 bases are shared with TRBD1. Germline-derived CDR1 and CDR2 are MNHNS and SASEGT. This CDR3 spans 15 amino acids. The CDR3 reads CASSGTGGSCNEQFF. In DNA form, the CDR3 reads TGTGCCAGCAGTGGGACAGGGGGCTCCTGCAATGAGCAGTTCTTC.

In its sample, this clonotype was seen many times. The chain carries TRBV2 and TRBJ2-5; 14 positions agree with TRBD2. This CDR3 is 15 amino acids long. The germline V gene encodes CDR1 SNHLY and CDR2 FYNNEI. Trimming cost V 4 bases and J 5 bases; bases outside gene matches: 3. The CDR3 region is CASSATSGRGETQYF. In DNA, the CDR3 is TGTGCCAGCAGTGCGACTAGCGGGAGGGGTGAGACCCAGTACTTC.

This clonotype was detected ten times or more. The CDR3 DNA sequence: TGTGCCAGCAGCCTGGGACTAGGATTCGAGACCCAGTACTTC. It encodes CASSLGLGFETQYF. The rearrangement links TRBV6-1 to TRBJ2-5; 8 positions match TRBD2. Germline CDR1 MNHNS, CDR2 SASEGT. The CDR3 has 14 residues. V dropped 6 bases and J dropped 5; count of bases not matched to a gene: 8.

This clonotype was seen at least ten times. The rearrangement joins TRBV30 to TRBJ2-1; 8 bases are a match to TRBD1. The V gene's germline CDR1 is GTSNPN and CDR2 SVGIG (reference sequence). The CDR3 is 10 residues long. J lost 10 bases, V lost 8 bases, and 4 bases had no gene match. The CDR3 DNA reads TGTGCCGGACAGGGTGAGGAGCAGTTCTTC. This codes for CAGQGEEQFF.

The chain carries TRBV19 and TRBJ1-1, with a tentative D call TRBD1 (6 bases). The CDR3 contains 16 residues. CDR1 LNHDA and CDR2 SQIVND come from the germline V gene (reference sequence). The V gene lost 4 bases and the J gene lost 1 base, with 16 bases spanning the gap. The CDR3 reads CASSTLPGTSNTEAFF. CDR3 nucleotide sequence: TGTGCCAGTAGTACTTTACCCGGGACATCGAACACTGAAGCTTTCTTT.

This clonotype was observed at least ten times. The chain recombines TRBV25-1 with TRBJ2-3; TRBD1 or TRBD2 may be the D gene (5 bases each). The CDR3 runs 17 residues. The germline CDR1 and CDR2 sequences are MGHDK and SYGVNS. V lost 2 bases and J lost 0, with 15 bases in between. The CDR3 spells CASSEGALKRSTDTQYF. The CDR3 DNA reads as TGTGCCAGCAGTGAAGGGGCCCTTAAGCGGAGCACAGATACGCAGTATTTT.

This clonotype was seen at least ten times. J is TRBJ2-7 and V is TRBV7-2; tentatively, D is TRBD1 or TRBD2 (5 bases each). The V and J ends lost 5 bases and 0 bases respectively, with 11 bases between them. The germline CDR1 and CDR2 sequences are SGHTA and FQGNSA. The CDR3 consists of 14 residues. CDR3 protein: CASSRDGHSYEQYF. The CDR3 coding sequence is TGTGCCAGCAGCAGGGACGGCCACTCCTACGAGCAGTACTTC.

The table lists this clonotype with many counts. The V gene is TRBV30, the J gene TRBJ2-1; 13 bases match TRBD2. J lost 6 bases, V lost 1 base, and 3 bases had no gene match. This CDR3 region has 15 residues. Germline CDR1 is GTSNPN and CDR2 is SVGIG (reference sequence). CDR3 loop: CAWSGTSGGANEQFF. The DNA of the CDR3 is TGTGCCTGGAGTGGTACTAGCGGGGGGGCCAATGAGCAGTTCTTC.